This record concerns one T cell receptor (beta chain) sequence. The antigen is unknown. Splitting of each subset's genomic DNA was done evenly across several immunoSEQ plates. Assay used: immunoSEQ multiplex PCR; TCRdb lists only in-frame clones, some missing. The sample includes about 2.1 million clones, about 93% seen only once; the top ten take 1.5% to 2%. Naivety among CD8 cells was defined by CD45RO negativity and positive CCR7 selection, thereby excluding terminally differentiated effector memory CD45RA+ cells. Healthy adults negative for HIV, lacking recent acute infections or vaccinations, served as donors. These data come from a study of shared clonotypes between healthy human individuals. Study outcomes and limitations: Clonotype sharing among donors was thought likely to change with sequencing depth. Clonotypes shared by all four sorted-subset donors had higher generation probabilities than non-shared clonotypes.

This TCR was sampled from a young man in good health. Some clones in this sample may be carry-over from other donors' samples. Sequencing input: naive CD8+ T cells from PBMCs.

CDR3 loop: CAIIADNEQFF. CDR3 nucleotides: TGTGCCATCATCGCCGACAATGAGCAGTTCTTC. The chain joins TRBV10-3 to TRBJ2-1, with D unclear. V was shortened by 7 bases and J by 5 bases, with 6 bases between the two germline ends. The germline CDR1 and CDR2 sequences are ENHRY and SYGVKD. There are 11 residues in the CDR3.